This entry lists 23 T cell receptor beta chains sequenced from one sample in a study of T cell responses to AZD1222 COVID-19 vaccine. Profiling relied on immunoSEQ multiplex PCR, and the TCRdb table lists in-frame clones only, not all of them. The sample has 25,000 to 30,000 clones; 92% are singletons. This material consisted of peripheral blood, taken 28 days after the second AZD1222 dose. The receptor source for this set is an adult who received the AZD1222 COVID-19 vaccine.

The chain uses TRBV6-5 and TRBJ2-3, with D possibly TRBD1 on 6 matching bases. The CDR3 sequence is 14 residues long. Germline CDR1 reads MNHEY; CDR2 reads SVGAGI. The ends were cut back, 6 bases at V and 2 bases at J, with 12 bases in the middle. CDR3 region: CASRSRGNTDTQYF. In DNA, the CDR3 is TGTGCCAGCAGATCTAGGGGGAACACAGATACGCAGTATTTT.

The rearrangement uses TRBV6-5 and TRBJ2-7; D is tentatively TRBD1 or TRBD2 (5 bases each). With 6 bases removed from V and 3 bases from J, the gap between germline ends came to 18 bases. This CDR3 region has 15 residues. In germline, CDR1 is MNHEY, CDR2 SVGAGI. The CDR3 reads CASRGHGIGSYEQYF. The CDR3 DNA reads TGTGCCAGCAGGGGGCACGGGATCGGAAGCTACGAGCAGTACTTC.

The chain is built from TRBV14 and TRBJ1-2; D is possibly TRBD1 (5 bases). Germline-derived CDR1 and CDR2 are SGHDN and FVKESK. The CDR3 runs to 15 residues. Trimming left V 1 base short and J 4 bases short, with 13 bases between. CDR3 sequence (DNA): TGTGCCAGCAGCCAAGCGGGGCCCCTAGCCTATGGCTACACCTTC. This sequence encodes CASSQAGPLAYGYTF.

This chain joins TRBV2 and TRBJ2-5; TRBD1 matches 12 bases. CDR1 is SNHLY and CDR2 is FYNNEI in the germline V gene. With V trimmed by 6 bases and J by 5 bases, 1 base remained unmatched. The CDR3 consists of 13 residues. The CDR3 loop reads CASSGTGGETQYF. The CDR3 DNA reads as TGTGCCAGCAGCGGGACAGGGGGCGAGACCCAGTACTTC.

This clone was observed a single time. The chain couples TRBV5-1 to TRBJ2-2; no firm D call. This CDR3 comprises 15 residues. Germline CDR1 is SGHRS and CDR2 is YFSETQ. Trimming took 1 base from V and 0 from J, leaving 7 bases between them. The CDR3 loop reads CASSLTTTNTGELFF. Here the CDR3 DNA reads TGCGCCAGCAGCTTGACTACTACGAACACCGGGGAGCTGTTTTTT.

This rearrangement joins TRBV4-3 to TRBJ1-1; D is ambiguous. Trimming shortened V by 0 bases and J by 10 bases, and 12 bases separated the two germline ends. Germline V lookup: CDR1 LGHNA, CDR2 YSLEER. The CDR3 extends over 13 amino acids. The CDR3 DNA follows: TGCGCCAGCAGCCAAGACCTGATTGGAGGAGCTTTCTTT. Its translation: CASSQDLIGGAFF.

DNA of the CDR3: TGCGCCAGCAGCCAACAGTTCAATGAGCAGTTCTTC. Amino acid sequence: CASSQQFNEQFF. The V and J genes are TRBV4-1 and TRBJ2-1; D call uncertain. Trimming left V 2 bases short and J 6 bases short, with 5 bases between. The germline CDR1 and CDR2 sequences are MGHRA and YSYEKL. The CDR3 runs 12 residues.

The CDR3 nucleotides are TGTGCCAGTAGTGTTCAATTTTCGACACAGACAAAAAATGAAAAACTGTTTTTT. Encoded protein: CASSVQFSTQTKNEKLFF. The chain recombines TRBV19 with TRBJ1-4; no reliable D call. Germline lookup yields CDR1 LNHDA and CDR2 SQIVND (reference sequence). Trimming removed 5 bases from V and 5 bases from J, with 24 bases in between. This CDR3 comprises 18 residues.

The CDR3 sequence: CASSPIKAENTEAFF. In DNA, the CDR3 is TGTGCCAGCTCACCAATCAAGGCCGAGAACACTGAAGCTTTCTTT. This chain links TRBV18 with TRBJ1-1; D is undetermined. CDR1 and CDR2 from the germline V gene are KGHSH and LQKENI. The CDR3 runs to 15 residues. The V and J ends lost 2 bases and 1 base respectively, with 11 bases between them.

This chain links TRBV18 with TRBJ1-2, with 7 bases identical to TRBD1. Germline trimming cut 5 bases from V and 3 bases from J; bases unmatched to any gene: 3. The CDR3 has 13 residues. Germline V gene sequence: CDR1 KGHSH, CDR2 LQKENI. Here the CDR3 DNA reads TGTGCCAGCTCAAGGGGGACAGACTATGGCTACACCTTC. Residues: CASSRGTDYGYTF.

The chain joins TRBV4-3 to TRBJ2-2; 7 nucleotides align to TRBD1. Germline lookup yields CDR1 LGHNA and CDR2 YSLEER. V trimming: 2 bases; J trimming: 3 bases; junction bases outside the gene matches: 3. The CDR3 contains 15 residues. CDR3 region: CASSQFDRDTGELFF. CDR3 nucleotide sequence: TGCGCCAGCAGCCAATTTGACAGGGACACCGGGGAGCTGTTTTTT.

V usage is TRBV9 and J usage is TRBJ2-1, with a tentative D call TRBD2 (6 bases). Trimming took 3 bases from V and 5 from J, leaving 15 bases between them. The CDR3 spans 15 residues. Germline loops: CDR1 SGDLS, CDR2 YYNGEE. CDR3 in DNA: TGTGCCAGCAGCGCCCCGGAGGGTGTCCACAATGAGCAGTTCTTC. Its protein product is CASSAPEGVHNEQFF.

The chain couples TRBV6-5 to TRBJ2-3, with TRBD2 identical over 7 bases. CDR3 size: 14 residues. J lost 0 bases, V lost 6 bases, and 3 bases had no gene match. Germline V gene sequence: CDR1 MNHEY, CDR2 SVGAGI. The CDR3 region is CASRLGGSTDTQYF. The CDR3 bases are TGTGCCAGCAGGCTGGGGGGGAGCACAGATACGCAGTATTTT.

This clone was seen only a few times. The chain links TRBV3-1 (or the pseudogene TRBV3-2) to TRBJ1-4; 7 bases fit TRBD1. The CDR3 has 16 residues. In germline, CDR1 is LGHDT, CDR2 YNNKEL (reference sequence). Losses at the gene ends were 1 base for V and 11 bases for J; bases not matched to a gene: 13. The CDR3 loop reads CASSQGGEGARKKLFF. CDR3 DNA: TGTGCCAGCAGCCAAGGGGGTGAGGGGGCGCGTAAGAAACTGTTTTTT.

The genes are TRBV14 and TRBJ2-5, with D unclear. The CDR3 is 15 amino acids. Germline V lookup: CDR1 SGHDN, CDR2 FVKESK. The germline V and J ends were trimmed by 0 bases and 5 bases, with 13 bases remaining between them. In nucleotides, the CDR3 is TGTGCCAGCAGCCAAGAGGCACAGAGTCGTGAGACCCAGTACTTC. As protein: CASSQEAQSRETQYF.

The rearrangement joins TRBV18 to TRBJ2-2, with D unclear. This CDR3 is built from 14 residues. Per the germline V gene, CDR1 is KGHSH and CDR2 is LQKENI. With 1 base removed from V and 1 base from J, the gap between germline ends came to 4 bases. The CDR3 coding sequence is TGTGCCAGCTCACCACAAAAGAACACCGGGGAGCTGTTTTTT. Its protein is CASSPQKNTGELFF.

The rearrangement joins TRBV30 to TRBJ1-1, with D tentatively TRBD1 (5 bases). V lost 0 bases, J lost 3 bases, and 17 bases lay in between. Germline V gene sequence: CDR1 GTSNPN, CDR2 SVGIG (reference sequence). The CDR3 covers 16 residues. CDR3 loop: CAWSVRSGRSDTEAFF. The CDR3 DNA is TGTGCCTGGAGTGTAAGATCAGGGCGGTCGGACACTGAAGCTTTCTTT.

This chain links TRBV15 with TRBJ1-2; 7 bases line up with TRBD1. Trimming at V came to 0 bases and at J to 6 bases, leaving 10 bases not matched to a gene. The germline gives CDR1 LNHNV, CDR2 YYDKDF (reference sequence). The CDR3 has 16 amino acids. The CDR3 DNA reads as TGTGCCACCAGCAGAGATCTAGGGACAGCAGAGGATGGCTACACCTTC. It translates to CATSRDLGTAEDGYTF.

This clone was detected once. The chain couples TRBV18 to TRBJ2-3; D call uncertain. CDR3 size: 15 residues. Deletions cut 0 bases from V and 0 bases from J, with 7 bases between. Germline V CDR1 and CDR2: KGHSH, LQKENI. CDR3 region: CASSPPGLSTDTQYF. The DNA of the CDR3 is TGTGCCAGCTCACCACCAGGGCTTAGCACAGATACGCAGTATTTT.

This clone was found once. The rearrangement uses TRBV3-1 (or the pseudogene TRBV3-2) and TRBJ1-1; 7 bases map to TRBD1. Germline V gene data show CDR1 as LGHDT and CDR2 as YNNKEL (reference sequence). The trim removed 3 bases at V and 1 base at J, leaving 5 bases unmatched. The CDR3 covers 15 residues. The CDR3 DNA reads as TGTGCCAGCAGCCACTGGGGACAGACGAACACTGAAGCTTTCTTT. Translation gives CASSHWGQTNTEAFF.

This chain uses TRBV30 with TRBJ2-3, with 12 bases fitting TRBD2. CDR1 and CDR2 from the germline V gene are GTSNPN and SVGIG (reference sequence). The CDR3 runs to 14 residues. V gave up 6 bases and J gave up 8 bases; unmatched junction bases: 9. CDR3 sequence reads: CACDTSGRWGTQYF. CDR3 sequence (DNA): TGTGCCTGTGACACTAGCGGGAGGTGGGGTACGCAGTATTTT.

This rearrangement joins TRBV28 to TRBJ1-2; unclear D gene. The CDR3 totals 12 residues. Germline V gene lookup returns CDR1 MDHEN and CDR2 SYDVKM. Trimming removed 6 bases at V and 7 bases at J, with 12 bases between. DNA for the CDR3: TGTGCCAGCAGACAGCCCGTGGGTGGCTACACCTTC. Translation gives CASRQPVGGYTF.

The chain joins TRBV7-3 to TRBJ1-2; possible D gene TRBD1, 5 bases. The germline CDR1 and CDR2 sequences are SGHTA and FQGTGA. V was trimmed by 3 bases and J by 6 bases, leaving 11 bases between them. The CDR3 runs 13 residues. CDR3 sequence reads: CASSFAGGNGYTF. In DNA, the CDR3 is TGTGCCAGCAGCTTCGCTGGGGGTAATGGCTACACCTTC.